The T cell receptor (beta chain) described here comes from a study of shared clonotypes between healthy human individuals. Whole-study findings and limits: Genetic and exposure-history diversity was limited by the small donor number. Inspection by rarefaction showed sorted-subset sequencing to be incomplete despite large depth. The sole specimen, blood, was sampled, and tissue repertoires likely differ.

Germline CDR1 SGHVS, CDR2 FQNEAQ. Trimming shortened V by 1 base and J by 4 bases, and 26 bases separated the two germline ends. The CDR3 runs 19 residues. Concerning this clone: Its cognate antigen is unknown.

Several immunoSEQ 96-well plates shared each subset's DNA, each plate a replicate. TCRdb's table, derived via immunoSEQ multiplex PCR, lists solely in-frame clones and lacks some. The sample records 1.5 million to 2.5 million clones, about 95% being singletons. Naive CD8 cells comprised CD45RO-negative, CCR7-positively selected cells, excluding terminally differentiated effector memory CD45RA+ cells. The TCR comes from a young man in good health. Material: naive CD8+ T cells sorted from blood. The chain joins TRBV7-8 to TRBJ2-7, with D perhaps matching TRBD2 (5 bases). CDR3 in amino acids: CASSLDSLIEGVPDYEQYF. CDR3 DNA: TGTGCCAGCAGCTTAGACAGTTTAATCGAGGGCGTACCGGATTACGAGCAGTACTTC.